This T cell receptor beta chain derives from a study of T cell responses to AZD1222 COVID-19 vaccine. Regarding the study as a whole: Mostly white British, mostly female donors; authors suggested clonal diversity may be underestimated. Breadth and depth of Spike-specific TCRs rose after two AZD1222 doses.

Clones were read by immunoSEQ multiplex PCR, and TCRdb kept only the in-frame ones, dropping some. This sample has around 65,000 clones, with 81% found just once. In regard to this clone: Antigen unknown.

The CDR3 runs to 13 residues. V was shortened by 5 bases and J by 2 bases, with 7 bases between the two germline ends. The V gene's germline CDR1 is SEHNR and CDR2 FQNEAQ (reference sequence). Sequencing used peripheral blood, obtained 28 days after the second AZD1222 dose. This sequence joins TRBV7-9 and TRBJ2-1, with unresolved D. The sequence came from an adult who received the AZD1222 COVID-19 vaccine. CDR3 sequence reads: CASSLVPYNEQFF. The CDR3 DNA sequence: TGTGCCAGCAGCCTAGTGCCCTACAATGAGCAGTTCTTC.